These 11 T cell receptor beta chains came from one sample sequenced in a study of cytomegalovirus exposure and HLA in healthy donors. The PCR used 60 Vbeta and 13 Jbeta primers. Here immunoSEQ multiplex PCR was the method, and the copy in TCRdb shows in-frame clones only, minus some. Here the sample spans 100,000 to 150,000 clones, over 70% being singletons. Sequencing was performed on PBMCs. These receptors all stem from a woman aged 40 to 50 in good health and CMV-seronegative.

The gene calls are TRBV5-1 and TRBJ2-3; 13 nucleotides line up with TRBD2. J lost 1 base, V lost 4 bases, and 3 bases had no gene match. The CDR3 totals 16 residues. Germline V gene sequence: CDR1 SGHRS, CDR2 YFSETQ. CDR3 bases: TGCGCCAGCAGCCGACTAGCGGGAGGCCGCACAGATACGCAGTATTTT. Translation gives CASSRLAGGRTDTQYF.

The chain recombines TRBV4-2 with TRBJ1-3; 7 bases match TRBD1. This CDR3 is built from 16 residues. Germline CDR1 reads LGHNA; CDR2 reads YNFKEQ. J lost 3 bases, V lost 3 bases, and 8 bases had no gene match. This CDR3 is CASSQFERGLGNTIYF. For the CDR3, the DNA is TGTGCCAGCAGCCAGTTCGAAAGGGGGCTTGGAAACACCATATATTTT.

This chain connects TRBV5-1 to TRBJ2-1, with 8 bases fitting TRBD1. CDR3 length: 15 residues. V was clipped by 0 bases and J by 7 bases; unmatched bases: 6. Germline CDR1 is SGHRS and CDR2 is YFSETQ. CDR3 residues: CASSLETGGTNEQFF. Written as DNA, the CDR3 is TGCGCCAGCAGCTTGGAAACAGGGGGAACGAATGAGCAGTTCTTC.

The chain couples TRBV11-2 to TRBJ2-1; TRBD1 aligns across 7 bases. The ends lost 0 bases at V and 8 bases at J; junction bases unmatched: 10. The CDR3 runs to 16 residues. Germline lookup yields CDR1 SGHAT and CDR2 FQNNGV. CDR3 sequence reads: CASSLDFQQGIYEQFF. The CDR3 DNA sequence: TGTGCCAGCAGCTTAGACTTTCAACAGGGGATCTATGAGCAGTTCTTC.

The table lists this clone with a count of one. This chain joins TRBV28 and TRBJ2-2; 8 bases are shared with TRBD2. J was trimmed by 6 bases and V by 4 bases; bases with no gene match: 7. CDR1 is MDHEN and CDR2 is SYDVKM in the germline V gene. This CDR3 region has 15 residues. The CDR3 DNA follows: TGTGCCAGCAGTTCGCCCGGGACTAGAGCCGGGGAGCTGTTTTTT. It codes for CASSSPGTRAGELFF.

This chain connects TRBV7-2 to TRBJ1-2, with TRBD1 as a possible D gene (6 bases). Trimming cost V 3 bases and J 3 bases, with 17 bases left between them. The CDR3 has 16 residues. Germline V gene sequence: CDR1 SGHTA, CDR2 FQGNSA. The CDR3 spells CASSLELRQDYYGYTF. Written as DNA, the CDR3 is TGTGCCAGCAGCTTGGAGTTACGACAGGACTACTATGGCTACACCTTC.

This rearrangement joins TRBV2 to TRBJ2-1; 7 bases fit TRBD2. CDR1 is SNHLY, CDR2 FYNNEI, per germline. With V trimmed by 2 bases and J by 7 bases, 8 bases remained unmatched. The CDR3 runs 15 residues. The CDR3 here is CASSEWGGSANEQFF. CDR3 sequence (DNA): TGTGCCAGCAGTGAATGGGGCGGGAGTGCGAATGAGCAGTTCTTC.

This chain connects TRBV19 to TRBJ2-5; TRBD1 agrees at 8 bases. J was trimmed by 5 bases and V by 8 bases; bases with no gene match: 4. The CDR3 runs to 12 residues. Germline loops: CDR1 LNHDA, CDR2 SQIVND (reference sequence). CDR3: CASGYRGETQYF. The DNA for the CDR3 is TGTGCCAGTGGTTACAGGGGGGAGACCCAGTACTTC.

This chain's CDR3 is CASSGGSGGATDTQYF. The DNA of the CDR3 is TGTGCCAGTAGTGGTGGTAGCGGGGGGGCCACAGATACGCAGTATTTT. The chain has TRBV19 and TRBJ2-3; 11 bases match TRBD2. CDR3 length: 16 residues. V lost 5 bases, J lost 2 bases, and 6 bases stayed unmatched. In germline, CDR1 is LNHDA, CDR2 SQIVND (reference sequence).

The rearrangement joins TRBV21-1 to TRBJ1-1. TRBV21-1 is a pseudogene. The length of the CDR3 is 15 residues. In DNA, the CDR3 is TGTGCCAGCAGCAAAGAGCGGACCCCAGGAGGTCTAGCTTTCTTT. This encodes CASSKERTPGGLAFF.

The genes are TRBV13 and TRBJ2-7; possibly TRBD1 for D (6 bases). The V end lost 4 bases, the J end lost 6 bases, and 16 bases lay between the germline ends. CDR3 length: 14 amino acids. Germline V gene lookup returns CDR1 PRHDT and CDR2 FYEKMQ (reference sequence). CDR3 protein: CASSSRDIRREQYF. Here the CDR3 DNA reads TGTGCCAGCAGCTCCCGGGACATACGGCGCGAGCAGTACTTC.